This entry features one TCR beta chain sequence. Data came from immunoSEQ multiplex PCR; TCRdb stores just in-frame clones and leaves some out. The sample lists 500,000 to 850,000 clones, 80% to 90% occurring once. This sample is drawn from a study of shared T cell receptors in the human thymus. The CDR3 spans 19 residues. Germline CDR1 is MGHRA and CDR2 is YSYEKL. V dropped 1 base and J dropped 2; count of bases not matched to a gene: 10. These same data were also listed under a study on human thymus T cells. That source notes: Donor material was obtained from healthy Finnish infants undergoing corrective surgery for congenital heart defects. Corrective cardiac operations yielded the resected thymus tissue. A high degree of thymic repertoire overlap among unrelated individuals was reported in related research.

Input material: thymocytes. The sequence came from a boy under three years old with a congenital heart defect. The genes are TRBV4-1 and TRBJ2-2; 10 nucleotides line up with TRBD2. DNA of the CDR3: TGCGCCAGCAGCCAAGTTTTCCGAACTAGCGGGGTTAACACCGGGGAGCTGTTTTTT. It codes for CASSQVFRTSGVNTGELFF.